The rows below give T cell receptor beta chains drawn from one sample of a study of blood T cell repertoires in COVID-19. TCRdb's table, derived via immunoSEQ multiplex PCR, lists solely in-frame clones and lacks some. The sample has around 260,000 clones; around 88% are singletons. Specimen: peripheral blood. The source of these receptors is a man aged 30 to 39 with acute or convalescent COVID-19. CDR3s include the opening cysteine and the closing phenylalanine or tryptophan. Each record gives: D gene, J gene, clone size, V gene, CDR3 DNA, CDR3 protein. D genes are given only for firm matches. Clone sizes are given selectively: once, few, many, or a class where the clone is expanded.

- | TRBJ1-1 | few | TRBV27 | TGTGCCAGCCGAAACCGTGGGGGCCGCCGGCTCGGGACTGAAGCTTTCTTT | CASRNRGGRRLGTEAFF
TRBD1 | TRBJ2-3 | - | TRBV6-1 | TGTGCCAGCAGTGTAACCCCCGGGACAGGGTTACAGGCGCAGTATTTT | CASSVTPGTGLQAQYF
- | TRBJ1-2 | - | TRBV3-1/TRBV3-2 | TGTGCCAGCAGCCAAGGACACACCTTTAACTATGGCTACACCTTC | CASSQGHTFNYGYTF
- | TRBJ2-2 | - | TRBV10-1 | TGCGCCAGCAGTGATCTAGCGGGGACAGGCACCGGGGAGCTGTTTTTT | CASSDLAGTGTGELFF
TRBD2 | TRBJ2-3 | - | TRBV4-2 | TGTGCCAGCAGTCTAAGTCTAGCGGGGGAAGGAGATACGCAGTATTTT | CASSLSLAGEGDTQYF
TRBD1 | TRBJ1-5 | - | TRBV7-9 | TGTGCCAGCAGCTTGGGGACAGGGTTCAATCAGCCCCAGCATTTT | CASSLGTGFNQPQHF
TRBD1 | TRBJ2-5 | - | TRBV7-3 | TGTGCCAGCAGCTTATTCCCGGGACAGCAAGAGACCCAGTACTTC | CASSLFPGQQETQYF
TRBD2 | TRBJ2-3 | - | TRBV7-3 | TGTGCCAGCAGCTATAGCGGGGGGACTAATACGCAGTATTTT | CASSYSGGTNTQYF
- | TRBJ1-1 | few | TRBV7-3 | TGTGCCAGCAGCTTTCGGGGGTTGGGCACTGAAGCTTTCTTT | CASSFRGLGTEAFF
- | TRBJ2-5 | - | TRBV5-6 | TGTGCCAGCAGTCTAAGGGGTGGGGAGACCCAGTACTTC | CASSLRGGETQYF
- | TRBJ2-1 | - | TRBV5-1 | TGCGCCAGCAGCCAGGGGTACGGTGAGCAGTTCTTC | CASSQGYGEQFF
- | TRBJ1-4 | - | TRBV3-1/TRBV3-2 | TGTGCCAGCAACCAACGGGGCCTTCAGGGGGAAAAACTGTTTTTT | CASNQRGLQGEKLFF
- | TRBJ2-7 | - | TRBV11-2 | TGTGCCAGCAGCGCGTTCCCCCACCTCGAGCAGTACTTC | CASSAFPHLEQYF
TRBD2 | TRBJ2-1 | - | TRBV7-8 | TGTGCCAGCAGCCCCGCCGGGACTAGAAAGGAGCATGAGCAGTTCTTC | CASSPAGTRKEHEQFF
TRBD1 | TRBJ2-2 | - | TRBV19 | TGTGCCACCAGGGGGACAGGGAACACCGGGGAGCTGTTTTTT | CATRGTGNTGELFF
TRBD1 | TRBJ1-1 | - | TRBV11-2 | TGTGCCAGCGGCGACGGGACAGGGCAGACTTTCTTT | CASGDGTGQTFF
TRBD1 | TRBJ1-1 | - | TRBV30 | TGTGCCTGGAGTGCAATCCTTCACCGGGACAGAGGAAATGAAGCTTTCTTT | CAWSAILHRDRGNEAFF
- | TRBJ2-7 | - | TRBV3-1/TRBV3-2 | TGTGCCAGCAGCCAAGACTGGGCGACTACAGGGGGGGTCTTC | CASSQDWATTGGVF
- | TRBJ2-1 | once | TRBV28 | TGTGCCAGCAGCCCACCCGACAGGAACAATGAGCAGTTCTTC | CASSPPDRNNEQFF
- | TRBJ1-1 | - | TRBV7-9 | TGTGCCAGCAGCTTATTGGCCTTTGAAGCTTTCTTT | CASSLLAFEAFF
- | TRBJ1-5 | - | TRBV18 | TGTGCCAGCTCACCTGCGAGAAATCAGCCCCAGCATTTT | CASSPARNQPQHF
- | TRBJ1-4 | - | TRBV7-3 | TGTGCCAGCAGCTTAACACGGGGAACTAATGAAAAACTGTTTTTT | CASSLTRGTNEKLFF
- | TRBJ1-2 | - | TRBV30 | TGTGCCTGGGAGGACGGGAACTTCTATGGCTACACCTTC | CAWEDGNFYGYTF
- | TRBJ2-2 | - | TRBV7-2 | TGTGCCAGCAGCTTAGATAGCACAAACACCGGGGAGCTGTTTTTT | CASSLDSTNTGELFF
TRBD2 | TRBJ2-7 | once | TRBV5-5 | TGTGCCAGCATCGGACTAGCGGGGGCCTACGAGCAGTACTTC | CASIGLAGAYEQYF
TRBD2 | TRBJ2-7 | once | TRBV28 | TGTGCCAGCAGTCCATATAGCGGGACCTACGAGCAGTACTTC | CASSPYSGTYEQYF
- | TRBJ1-3 | few | TRBV28 | TGTGCCAGCAGTTCCCCAGGGTCTGGAAACACCATATATTTT | CASSSPGSGNTIYF
TRBD1 | TRBJ1-6 | - | TRBV5-1 | TGCGCCAGCAGTTCAGGACAGGGGGTCGCTTCACCCCTCCACTTT | CASSSGQGVASPLHF
- | TRBJ1-4 | - | TRBV7-6 | TGTGCCAGCAGCCCGAGCGGGGGCTGGGGTGAAAAACTGTTTTTT | CASSPSGGWGEKLFF
TRBD2 | TRBJ2-1 | - | TRBV6-1 | TGTGCCAGCAGTGCGAGCGGGAGGCTCTCCTACAATGAGCAGTTCTTC | CASSASGRLSYNEQFF
- | TRBJ2-5 | - | TRBV5-6 | TGTGCCAGCAGTAGGAGGGGGCAGTACCAAGAGACCCAGTACTTC | CASSRRGQYQETQYF
TRBD1 | TRBJ1-2 | once | TRBV5-6 | TGTGCCAGCAGTTTTAGAACAGGGGTCCATGGCTACACCTTC | CASSFRTGVHGYTF
TRBD1 | TRBJ2-5 | - | TRBV24-1 | TGTGCCACCAGTGATACCTCTACAGGGGACGAGACCCAGTACTTC | CATSDTSTGDETQYF
TRBD2 | TRBJ2-1 | - | TRBV5-1 | TGCGCCAGCTCCCAAAGCGGGGAGGGTGAGCAGTTCTTC | CASSQSGEGEQFF
- | TRBJ2-2 | - | TRBV6-5 | TGTGCCAGCAGTTACTCGCGAAGGGTACGGGGCGGGGAGCTGTTTTTT | CASSYSRRVRGGELFF
TRBD1 | TRBJ1-1 | - | TRBV6-5 | TGTGCCAGCAGTTACGTACAGGGGGCGTGGACTGAAGCTTTCTTT | CASSYVQGAWTEAFF
- | TRBJ2-1 | once | TRBV6-5 | TGTGCCAGCAGTTACGTGGGGAGCTCCTACAATGAGCAGTTCTTC | CASSYVGSSYNEQFF